This is a list of T cell receptor beta chains from one sample in a study of OX40 agonist ivuxolimab in advanced cancers. Produced via immunoSEQ multiplex PCR; TCRdb's table is partial and in-frame only. The data show tens of thousands of clones, more than 65% seen once. This specimen consisted of CD4+ or CD8+ T cells sorted from blood, obtained in a trial of the OX40 agonist ivuxolimab. The receptors shown here come from an adult with an advanced solid tumor such as melanoma, head and neck, liver or kidney cancer. The CDR3 runs from the conserved cysteine through the conserved F or W.

CDR3 protein: CAISDRDRVGNEQFF
V gene: TRBV10-3
J gene: TRBJ2-1

CDR3 protein: CASSSARLGENTEAFF
V gene: TRBV28
J gene: TRBJ1-1

CDR3 protein: CATSRDLQRSEQYF
V gene: TRBV15
J gene: TRBJ2-7

CDR3 protein: CASSLRGPRHTYEQYF
V gene: TRBV11-2
J gene: TRBJ2-7

CDR3 protein: CASSLGASQETQYF
V gene: TRBV13
J gene: TRBJ2-5

CDR3 protein: CASSFGAGFYGYTF
V gene: TRBV28
J gene: TRBJ1-2

CDR3 protein: CASSPTVFGQGLAYEQYF
V gene: TRBV5-4
J gene: TRBJ2-7

CDR3 protein: CASSHKEPTIIYNEQFF
V gene: TRBV18
J gene: TRBJ2-1

CDR3 protein: CASHPTANTEAFF
V gene: TRBV18
J gene: TRBJ1-1

CDR3 protein: CASSLDRVSHEQYF
V gene: TRBV28
J gene: TRBJ2-7

CDR3 protein: CASSSPNGGATGELFF
V gene: TRBV7-9
J gene: TRBJ2-2

CDR3 protein: CASSFGQATEAFF
V gene: TRBV7-9
J gene: TRBJ1-1

CDR3 protein: CASSQAGTTITTEAFF
V gene: TRBV4-1
J gene: TRBJ1-1

CDR3 protein: CASSPTSGNTIYF
V gene: TRBV18
J gene: TRBJ1-3

CDR3 protein: CASTRDGNYGYTF
V gene: TRBV5-4
J gene: TRBJ1-2

CDR3 protein: CASRIQGFNQPQHF
V gene: TRBV19
J gene: TRBJ1-5

CDR3 protein: CASSYVHSSSYEQYF
V gene: TRBV6-6
J gene: TRBJ2-7

CDR3 protein: CASSTSGLAGPKGEQYF
V gene: TRBV28
J gene: TRBJ2-7

CDR3 protein: CASSPGQGRDTQYF
V gene: TRBV7-8
J gene: TRBJ2-3

CDR3 protein: CASSYESRTEAFF
V gene: TRBV6-5
J gene: TRBJ1-1

CDR3 protein: CASSGPAGGLLNYGYTF
V gene: TRBV7-9
J gene: TRBJ1-2

CDR3 protein: CASSLSGLAYGYTF
V gene: TRBV28
J gene: TRBJ1-2

CDR3 protein: CAGVRTGGIGELFF
V gene: TRBV7-8
J gene: TRBJ2-2

CDR3 protein: CASSWTEGSPLHF
V gene: TRBV5-1
J gene: TRBJ1-6

CDR3 protein: CASSPRDQETQYF
V gene: TRBV19
J gene: TRBJ2-5

CDR3 protein: CASSLSLAGNQPQHF
V gene: TRBV28
J gene: TRBJ1-5

CDR3 protein: CASSLSPGWGNQPQHF
V gene: TRBV27
J gene: TRBJ1-5

CDR3 protein: CASSQGSGNGYTF
V gene: TRBV4-2
J gene: TRBJ1-2

CDR3 protein: CASYPKGSGFTEAFF
V gene: TRBV6-6
J gene: TRBJ1-1

CDR3 protein: CASSLARDGYGYTF
V gene: TRBV7-8
J gene: TRBJ1-2

CDR3 protein: CATKQGQGAFQPQHF
V gene: TRBV19
J gene: TRBJ1-5

CDR3 protein: CATSRDLLAGVTDTQYF
V gene: TRBV15
J gene: TRBJ2-3

CDR3 protein: CASGLARTTTNYGYTF
V gene: TRBV12-5
J gene: TRBJ1-2

CDR3 protein: CASSLGWQSSGNTIYF
V gene: TRBV5-6
J gene: TRBJ1-3

CDR3 protein: CASSYRGGRETQYF
V gene: TRBV7-3
J gene: TRBJ2-5

CDR3 protein: CASRGILSGTEAFF
V gene: TRBV11-2
J gene: TRBJ1-1

CDR3 protein: CASSSRAGSLPFPIDEAFF
V gene: TRBV5-1
J gene: TRBJ1-1

CDR3 protein: CASMGGGVHYEQYF
V gene: TRBV2
J gene: TRBJ2-7

CDR3 protein: CASSQWGFRAYEQYF
V gene: TRBV28
J gene: TRBJ2-7

CDR3 protein: CASSDRGLQETQYF
V gene: TRBV7-9
J gene: TRBJ2-5

CDR3 protein: CATSRDIAEGALRDEQYF
V gene: TRBV15
J gene: TRBJ2-7

CDR3 protein: CASSLEPGGPYEQYF
V gene: TRBV7-2
J gene: NA

CDR3 protein: CASSPRRRGLAGDLKDYEQYF
V gene: TRBV14
J gene: TRBJ2-7